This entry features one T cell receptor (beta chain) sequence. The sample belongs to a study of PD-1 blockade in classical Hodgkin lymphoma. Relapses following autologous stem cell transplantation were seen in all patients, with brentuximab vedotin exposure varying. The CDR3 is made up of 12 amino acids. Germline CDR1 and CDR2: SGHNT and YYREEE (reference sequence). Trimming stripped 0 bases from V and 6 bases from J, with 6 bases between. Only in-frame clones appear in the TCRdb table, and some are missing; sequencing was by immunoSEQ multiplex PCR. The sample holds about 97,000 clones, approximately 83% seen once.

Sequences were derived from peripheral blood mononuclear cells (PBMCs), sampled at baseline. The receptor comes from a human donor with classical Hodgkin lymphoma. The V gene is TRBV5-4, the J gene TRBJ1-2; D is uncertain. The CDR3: CASSLGPDGYTF. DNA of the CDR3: TGTGCCAGCAGCTTGGGTCCGGATGGCTACACCTTC.